The clone carrying this T cell receptor beta chain came up a few times. Its cognate antigen is unknown. This record belongs to a study of blood T cells in healthy people across ages. General study points: Estimates based on one million T cells were treated as lower bounds. Observed TCR beta diversity showed a strong correlation with the percentage of naive T cells as measured by flow cytometry.

The germline CDR1 and CDR2 sequences are ENHRY and SYGVKD. The J segment lost 5 bases and the V segment lost 6 bases, leaving 6 bases of the junction unmatched. The CDR3 is 15 residues long. Together with a sample-barcoded 5' primer, a J-beta primer mix was included in a second PCR lasting about 6 to 11 cycles. From the 5' RACE reads, TCRdb called clonotypes with MiXCR, one entry per CDR3 protein. This sample yields about 590,000 distinct CDR3 sequences, of which roughly 31% are seen a single time; around 16% belongs to the top ten. Samples had at least 7 million PBMCs isolated from them. A minimum of 5.5 micrograms of total RNA was extracted per sample.

The specimen was blood. The chain employs TRBV10-3 and TRBJ2-2, with 10 bases identical to TRBD1. This clonotype was obtained from a woman of 80 years or more in good health. CDR3 amino acids: CAIRSGQGGTGELFF. Here the CDR3 DNA reads TGTGCCATCAGGAGCGGACAGGGGGGAACCGGGGAGCTGTTTTTT.